What follows is one TCR beta chain and its context. Its antigen is undetermined. The source of the sample is a study of PD-1 blockade in classical Hodgkin lymphoma. The CDR3 is 16 amino acids. V gave up 2 bases and J gave up 8 bases; unmatched junction bases: 11. CDR1 SGHNT and CDR2 YENEEA come from the germline V gene. Exposure to brentuximab vedotin varied, and each patient had relapsed following autologous stem cell transplantation. Complete response, partial response or progressive disease constituted the best response categories observed. Data came from immunoSEQ multiplex PCR; TCRdb stores just in-frame clones and leaves some out. The sample contains approximately 84,000 clones, approximately 91% of which appear only once. Study findings and constraints: Baseline diversity resembling that of newly diagnosed patients was seen in complete responders.

This receptor was identified in a human donor with classical Hodgkin lymphoma. This chain uses TRBV11-3 with TRBJ2-1; 8 bases fit TRBD2. The sample was peripheral blood mononuclear cells (PBMCs), taken at baseline. CDR3 DNA sequence: TGTGCCAGCAGCTTAAGGGGATCAGCGGGAGTCTATGAGCAGTTCTTC. The encoded protein is CASSLRGSAGVYEQFF.